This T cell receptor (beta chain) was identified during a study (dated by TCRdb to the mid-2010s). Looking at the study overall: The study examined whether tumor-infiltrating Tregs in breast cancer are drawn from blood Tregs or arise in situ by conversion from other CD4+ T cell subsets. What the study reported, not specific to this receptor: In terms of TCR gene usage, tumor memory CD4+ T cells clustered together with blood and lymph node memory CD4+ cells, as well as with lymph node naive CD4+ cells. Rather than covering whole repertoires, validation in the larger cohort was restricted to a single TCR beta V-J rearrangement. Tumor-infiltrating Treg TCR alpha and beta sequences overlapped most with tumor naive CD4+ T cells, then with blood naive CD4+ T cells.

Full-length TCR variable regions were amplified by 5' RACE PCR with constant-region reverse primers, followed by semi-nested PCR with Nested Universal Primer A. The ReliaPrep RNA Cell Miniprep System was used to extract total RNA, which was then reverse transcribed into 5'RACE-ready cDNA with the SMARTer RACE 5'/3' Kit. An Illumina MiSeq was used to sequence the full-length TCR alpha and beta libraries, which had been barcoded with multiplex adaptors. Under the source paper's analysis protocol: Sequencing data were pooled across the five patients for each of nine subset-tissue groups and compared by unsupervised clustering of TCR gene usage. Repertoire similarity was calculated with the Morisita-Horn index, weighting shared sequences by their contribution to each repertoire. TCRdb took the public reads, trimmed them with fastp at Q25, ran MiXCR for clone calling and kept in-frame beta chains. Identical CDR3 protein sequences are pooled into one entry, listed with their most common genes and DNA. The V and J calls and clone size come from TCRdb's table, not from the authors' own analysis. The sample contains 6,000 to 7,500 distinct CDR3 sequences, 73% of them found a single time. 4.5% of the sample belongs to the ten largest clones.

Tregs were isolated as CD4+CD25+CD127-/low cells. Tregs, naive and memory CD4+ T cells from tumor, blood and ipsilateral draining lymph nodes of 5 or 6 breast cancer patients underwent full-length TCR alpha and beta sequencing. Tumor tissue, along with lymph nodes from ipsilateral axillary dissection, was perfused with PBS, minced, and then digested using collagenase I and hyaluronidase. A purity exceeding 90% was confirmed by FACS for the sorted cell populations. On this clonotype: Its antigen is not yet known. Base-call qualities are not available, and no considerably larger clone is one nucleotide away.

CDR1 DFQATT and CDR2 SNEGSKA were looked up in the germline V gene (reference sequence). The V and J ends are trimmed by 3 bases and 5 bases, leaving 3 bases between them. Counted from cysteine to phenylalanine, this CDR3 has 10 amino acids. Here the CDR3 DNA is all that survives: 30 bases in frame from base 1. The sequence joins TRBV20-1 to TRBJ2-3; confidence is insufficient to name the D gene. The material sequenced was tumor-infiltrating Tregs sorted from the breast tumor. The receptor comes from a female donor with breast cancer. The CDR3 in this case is CSASRDTQYF. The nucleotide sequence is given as TGCAGTGCTAGCCGAGATACGCAGTATTTT.